This T cell receptor (beta chain) originates from a study of blood T cells in healthy people across ages. The germline V and J ends were trimmed by 0 bases and 4 bases, with 13 bases remaining between them. Germline V gives CDR1 SGDLS, CDR2 YYNGEE. The CDR3 contains 15 residues. Primers used in a second PCR of about 6 to 11 cycles were a sample-barcoded 5' primer and a J-beta primer mix. Via MiXCR, TCRdb re-called the 5' RACE reads, giving one row per CDR3 protein. The sample contains about 730,000 distinct CDR3 sequences, around 40% of which appear only once. Comments on this clonotype: Its antigen remains unknown.

Points from the study as a whole: Diversity of TCR beta per million T cells declined in a roughly linear way with age. Estimated diversity, derived from one million T cells, was regarded as an underestimate.

This sequence joins TRBV9 and TRBJ1-2, with D hard to call. The source of this sequence is a woman aged 55-69 years in good health. Sequenced material: blood. CDR3 sequence: CASSVGFGSAYGYTF. CDR3 coding DNA: TGTGCCAGCAGCGTAGGTTTCGGGTCGGCCTATGGCTACACCTTC.